A single sample gave rise to the 13 T cell receptor beta chains below, sequenced in a study of graft-versus-host responses after intestinal transplantation. The table came from immunoSEQ multiplex PCR; TCRdb's copy has only in-frame clones and leaves some out. The table has 20,000 to 25,000 clones, nearly 90% seen once. This specimen was PBMCs, taken 65 to 70 days after intestinal transplantation. These receptors originate from a human patient who received an intestinal transplant, so some T cells may come from the graft donor.

The rearrangement joins TRBV29-1 to TRBJ2-2, with D uncertain. CDR3 length: 14 residues. The germline V gene encodes CDR1 SQVTM and CDR2 ANQGSEA. V was shortened by 2 bases and J by 5 bases, with 12 bases between the two germline ends. The CDR3 reads CSVESPSGTGELFF. For the CDR3, the DNA is TGCAGCGTTGAATCCCCCTCTGGGACCGGGGAGCTGTTTTTT.

The gene calls are TRBV9 and TRBJ2-5, with TRBD2 matching 11 bases. J was trimmed by 12 bases and V by 0 bases; bases with no gene match: 10. This CDR3 has 15 amino acids. Germline-derived CDR1 and CDR2 are SGDLS and YYNGEE. The CDR3 coding sequence is TGTGCCAGCAGCGTAGGGGCTAGCGGGGGGCCGGGGAAGTACTTC. Its protein is CASSVGASGGPGKYF.

The V and J genes are TRBV27 and TRBJ2-7; D not certain. CDR1 and CDR2 from the germline V gene are MNHEY and SMNVEV (reference sequence). This CDR3 has 14 residues. The V and J ends lost 4 bases and 0 bases respectively, with 10 bases between them. Here the CDR3 DNA reads TGTGCCAGCAGTTCAGGTGGGAACTCCTACGAGCAGTACTTC. Protein product: CASSSGGNSYEQYF.

The chain has TRBV11-3 and TRBJ1-1; D unclear. The CDR3 loop spans 15 amino acids. Trimming pared 4 bases from V and 1 base from J, leaving 13 bases between. Per germline, CDR1 SGHNT and CDR2 YENEEA. The CDR3 DNA reads TGTGCCAGCAGCTCCGATCATCTTTCGAACACTGAAGCTTTCTTT. It is translated as CASSSDHLSNTEAFF.

The V gene is TRBV4-3, the J gene TRBJ1-2, with a possible D match to TRBD1 (5 bases). The CDR3 is 16 amino acids. Trimming stripped 1 base from V and 2 bases from J, with 14 bases between. Germline CDR1 and CDR2: LGHNA and YSLEER. Here the CDR3 DNA reads TGCGCCAGCAGCCAAGTGAAGGCGGGACCGAACTATGGCTACACCTTC. This encodes CASSQVKAGPNYGYTF.

The chain combines TRBV9 with TRBJ2-1; 15 bases agree with TRBD2. Germline lookup yields CDR1 SGDLS and CDR2 YYNGEE. This CDR3 is 20 amino acids long. Trimming removed 4 bases from V and 0 bases from J; junction bases left unmatched: 11. The CDR3 reads CASSTPGLAGGLPSYNEQFF. The CDR3 bases are TGTGCCAGCAGCACCCCGGGACTAGCGGGGGGCCTTCCCTCCTACAATGAGCAGTTCTTC. Variable domain in full (rest from reference TRBV9 and TRBJ2-1): DSGVTQTPKHLITATGQRVTLRCSPRSGDLSVYWYQQSLDQGLQFLIQYYNGEERAKGNILERFSAQQFPDLHSELNLSSLELGDSALYFCASSTPGLAGGLPSYNEQFFGPGTRLTVL.

This clone came up once. The rearrangement joins TRBV6-6 to TRBJ2-5; 8 nucleotides agree with TRBD1. Germline V gene lookup returns CDR1 MNHNY and CDR2 SVGAGI (reference sequence). V was pared by 6 bases and J by 5 bases, with 5 bases of the junction left unmatched. The CDR3 length is 13 residues. The CDR3: CASRQGGVETQYF. The CDR3 coding sequence is TGTGCCAGCAGACAGGGGGGCGTGGAGACCCAGTACTTC.

This chain links TRBV7-2 with TRBJ2-2, with 8 bases lining up with TRBD1. Trimming at V came to 5 bases and at J to 6 bases, leaving 17 bases not matched to a gene. Germline lookup yields CDR1 SGHTA and CDR2 FQGNSA. The CDR3 consists of 18 residues. CDR3 amino acids: CASSGSPVGRGQAGELFF. CDR3 in DNA: TGTGCCAGCAGCGGCAGCCCGGTGGGCAGGGGGCAGGCCGGGGAGCTGTTTTTT.

CDR3 protein: CASSDEDGGANVLTF. The CDR3 DNA reads as TGTGCCAGCAGTGACGAGGACGGTGGGGCCAACGTCCTGACTTTC. The chain recombines TRBV6-4 with TRBJ2-6; D gene uncertain. Trimming left V 2 bases short and J 3 bases short, with 8 bases between. The CDR3 loop spans 15 amino acids. Germline V CDR1 and CDR2: MRHNA, SNTAGT.

Here the CDR3 DNA reads TGTGCCAGCAGTTACGCCAGAGCGACGGGAAACACCATATATTTT. Its protein is CASSYARATGNTIYF. The chain has TRBV6-5 and TRBJ1-3; D not certain. The CDR3 spans 15 residues. CDR1 and CDR2 from the germline V gene are MNHEY and SVGAGI. Trimming shortened V by 2 bases and J by 4 bases, and 12 bases separated the two germline ends.

The chain recombines TRBV4-1 with TRBJ2-2; D might be TRBD1 (6 bases). This CDR3 contains 14 residues. V was cut by 3 bases and J by 5 bases, with 10 bases left in between. Germline assignment: CDR1 MGHRA and CDR2 YSYEKL. In nucleotides, the CDR3 is TGCGCCAGCAGCCACCCAGGGGCGACCGGGGAGCTGTTTTTT. It translates to CASSHPGATGELFF.

V and J are TRBV6-5 and TRBJ2-7, with TRBD2 identical over 8 bases. The CDR3 loop spans 14 amino acids. Germline V gives CDR1 MNHEY, CDR2 SVGAGI. V was clipped by 5 bases and J by 3 bases; unmatched bases: 6. CDR3 region: CASSPLSGGYEQYF. The CDR3 DNA sequence: TGTGCCAGCAGTCCCCTCAGCGGGGGCTACGAGCAGTACTTC.

The V call is TRBV5-8, the J call TRBJ1-5; D gene uncertain. Germline assignment: CDR1 SGHTS and CDR2 YDEGEE. Trimming pared 2 bases from V and 10 bases from J, leaving 10 bases between. CDR3 length equals 12 residues. As DNA, the CDR3 is TGTGCCAGCAGCTTCGGAGAGCTACCCCAGCATTTT. Amino acid sequence: CASSFGELPQHF.